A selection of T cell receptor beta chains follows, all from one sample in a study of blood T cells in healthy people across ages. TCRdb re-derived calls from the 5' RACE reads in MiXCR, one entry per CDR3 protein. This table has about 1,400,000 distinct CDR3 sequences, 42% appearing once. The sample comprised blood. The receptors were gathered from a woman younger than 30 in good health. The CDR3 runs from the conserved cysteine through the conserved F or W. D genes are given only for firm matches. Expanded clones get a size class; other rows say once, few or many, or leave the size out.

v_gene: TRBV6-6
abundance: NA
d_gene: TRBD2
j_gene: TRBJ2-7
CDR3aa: CASSGSSGSSYEQYF
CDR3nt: TGTGCCAGCAGTGGATCTAGCGGAAGCTCCTACGAGCAGTACTTC

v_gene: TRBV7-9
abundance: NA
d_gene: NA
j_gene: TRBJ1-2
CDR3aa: CASSRPGSTTYTF
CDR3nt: TGTGCCAGCAGCCGGCCGGGCTCAACGACTTACACCTTC

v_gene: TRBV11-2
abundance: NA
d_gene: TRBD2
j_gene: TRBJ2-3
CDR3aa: CASSHPRREGTTRADTQYF
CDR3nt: TGTGCCAGCAGCCACCCCCGGCGGGAGGGAACAACGCGGGCAGATACGCAGTATTTT

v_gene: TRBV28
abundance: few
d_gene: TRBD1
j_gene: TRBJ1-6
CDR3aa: CASRSLGQGDFSPLHF
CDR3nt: TGTGCCAGCAGATCGCTGGGACAGGGGGATTTTTCACCCCTCCACTTT

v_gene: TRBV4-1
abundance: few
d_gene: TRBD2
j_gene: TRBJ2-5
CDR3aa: CASSQGTSGSFTPRETQYF
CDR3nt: TGCGCCAGCAGCCAAGGAACTAGCGGGAGCTTTACACCTCGAGAGACCCAGTACTTC

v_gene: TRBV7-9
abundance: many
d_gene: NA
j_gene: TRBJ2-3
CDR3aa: CASSLEAGPFVPDTQYF
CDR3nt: TGTGCCAGCAGCTTAGAGGCGGGACCATTCGTCCCAGATACGCAGTATTTT

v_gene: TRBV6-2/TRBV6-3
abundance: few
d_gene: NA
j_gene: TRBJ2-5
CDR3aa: CASSYPEPLGTQYF
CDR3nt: TGTGCCAGCAGTTACCCCGAACCTCTCGGGACCCAGTACTTC

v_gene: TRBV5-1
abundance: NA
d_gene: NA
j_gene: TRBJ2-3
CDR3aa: CASSLGTTRGGGDTQYF
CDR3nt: TGCGCCAGCAGCTTGGGTACTACGCGGGGTGGAGGAGATACGCAGTATTTT

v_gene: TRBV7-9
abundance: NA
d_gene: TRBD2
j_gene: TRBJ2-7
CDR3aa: CASSLEVAGISYEQYF
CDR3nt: TGTGCCAGCAGCTTAGAGGTAGCGGGAATCTCCTACGAGCAGTACTTC

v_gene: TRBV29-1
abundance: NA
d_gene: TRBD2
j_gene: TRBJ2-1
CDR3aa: CSGAGTSYEQFF
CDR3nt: TGCAGCGGTGCCGGGACTAGCTATGAGCAGTTCTTC

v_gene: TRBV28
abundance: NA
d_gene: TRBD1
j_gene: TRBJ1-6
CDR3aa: CASYGQAGSYNSPLHF
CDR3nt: TGTGCCAGCTATGGACAGGCGGGCTCCTATAATTCACCCCTCCACTTT

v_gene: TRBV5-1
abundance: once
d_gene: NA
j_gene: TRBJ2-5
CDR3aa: CASSRPSRLDQETQYF
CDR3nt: TGCGCCAGCAGCCGCCCGTCCCGGCTAGACCAAGAGACCCAGTACTTC

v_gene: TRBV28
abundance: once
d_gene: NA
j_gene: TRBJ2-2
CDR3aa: CASPPSTPANTGELFF
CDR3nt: TGTGCCAGCCCCCCCTCGACTCCTGCGAACACCGGGGAGCTGTTTTTT

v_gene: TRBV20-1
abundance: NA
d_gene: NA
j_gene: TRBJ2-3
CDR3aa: CSARREGGAKMDTQYF
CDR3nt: TGCAGTGCTAGACGGGAAGGCGGGGCGAAGATGGATACGCAGTATTTT

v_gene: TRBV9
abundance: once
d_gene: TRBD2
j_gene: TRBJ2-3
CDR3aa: CASSVGPHVGSGDDTQYF
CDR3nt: TGTGCCAGCAGCGTAGGTCCCCATGTCGGTAGCGGGGATGATACGCAGTATTTT

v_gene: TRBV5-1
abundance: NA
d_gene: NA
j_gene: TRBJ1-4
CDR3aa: CASTPGWGTNEKLFF
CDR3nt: TGCGCCAGCACCCCAGGGTGGGGGACTAATGAAAAACTGTTTTTT

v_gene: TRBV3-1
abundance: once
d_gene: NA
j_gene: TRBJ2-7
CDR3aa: CASSQDTGPSPYEQYF
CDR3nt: TGTGCCAGCAGCCAAGATACGGGCCCTAGTCCCTACGAGCAGTACTTC

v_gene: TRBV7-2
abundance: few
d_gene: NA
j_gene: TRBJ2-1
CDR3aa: CASSQSHTGTILNEQFF
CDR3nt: TGTGCCAGCAGCCAATCCCATACGGGAACCATCCTCAATGAGCAGTTCTTC

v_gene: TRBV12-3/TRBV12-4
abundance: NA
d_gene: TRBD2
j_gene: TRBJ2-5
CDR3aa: CASSLRDGREETQYF
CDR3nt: TGTGCCAGCAGTTTAAGGGACGGGAGGGAAGAGACCCAGTACTTC

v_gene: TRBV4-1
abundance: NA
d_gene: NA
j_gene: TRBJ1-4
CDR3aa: CASSPPSSWEKLFF
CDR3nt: TGCGCCAGCAGCCCCCCGAGTTCATGGGAAAAACTGTTTTTT

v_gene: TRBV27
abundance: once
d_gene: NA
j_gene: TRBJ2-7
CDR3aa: CASSLDGGVEEQYF
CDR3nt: TGTGCCAGCAGTCTGGACGGAGGGGTTGAAGAGCAGTACTTC

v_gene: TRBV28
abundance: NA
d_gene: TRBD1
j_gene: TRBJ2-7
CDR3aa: CASSSPREGQGYEQYF
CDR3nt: TGTGCCAGCAGTTCCCCTAGGGAGGGACAGGGCTACGAGCAGTACTTC